This TCR beta chain was recovered during a study of early T cells in non-severe SARS-CoV-2 infection. Study overall: Unsorted whole-blood RNA was sequenced in bulk, leaving chains unpaired.

This clonotype was seen at least ten times. The antigen is not known. General observations from the study: Clonotype matching in VDJdb favored anti-spike CD8 responses and did not capture private and CD4 specificities.

As part of library construction, unique molecular identifiers were attached to individual cDNA molecules. TCRdb re-called the 5' RACE reads through MiXCR, storing one row per CDR3 protein. The sample yields tens of thousands of distinct CDR3 sequences, about 12% seen once. J lost 7 bases, V lost 1 base, and 7 bases had no gene match. Germline V CDR1 and CDR2: DFQATT, SNEGSKA (reference sequence). This CDR3 contains 14 residues. The rearrangement joins TRBV20-1 to TRBJ2-1, with 7 bases aligning to TRBD2. The specimen was whole blood, collected at baseline. The source of this sequence is an adult who was a healthcare worker with PCR-confirmed SARS-CoV-2 infection or an uninfected control (not recorded which). CDR3 coding DNA: TGCAGTGCTAGAGTTGGCGGGAGATGGAATGAGCAGTTCTTC. It encodes CSARVGGRWNEQFF.